This TCR beta chain emerged from a study of shared clonotypes between healthy human individuals. A word on this clone: A read error is the likely source, as a far larger clone sits one nucleotide away.

CDR1 is SGHVS, CDR2 FQNEAQ, per germline. CDR3 length: 17 residues. Libraries were prepared by immunoSEQ multiplex PCR; TCRdb keeps only in-frame clonotypes and omits some of them. The sample consists of about 500,000 clones, more than 70% of them appearing once. Sequencing was performed on PBMCs. The chain links TRBV7-8 to TRBJ2-5, with TRBD2 matching 9 bases. The J call could be wrong; TRBJ2-7 is a better fit for the DNA end. The receptor's source is a woman between 35 and 50 years old in good health. Some clones in this sample may be carry-over from other donors' samples. In DNA, the CDR3 is TGTGCCGGCAGCCTATCCAGACTAGCGGCTACCTCCTACGAGCAGTACTTC. Translated: CAGSLSRLAATSYEQYF.